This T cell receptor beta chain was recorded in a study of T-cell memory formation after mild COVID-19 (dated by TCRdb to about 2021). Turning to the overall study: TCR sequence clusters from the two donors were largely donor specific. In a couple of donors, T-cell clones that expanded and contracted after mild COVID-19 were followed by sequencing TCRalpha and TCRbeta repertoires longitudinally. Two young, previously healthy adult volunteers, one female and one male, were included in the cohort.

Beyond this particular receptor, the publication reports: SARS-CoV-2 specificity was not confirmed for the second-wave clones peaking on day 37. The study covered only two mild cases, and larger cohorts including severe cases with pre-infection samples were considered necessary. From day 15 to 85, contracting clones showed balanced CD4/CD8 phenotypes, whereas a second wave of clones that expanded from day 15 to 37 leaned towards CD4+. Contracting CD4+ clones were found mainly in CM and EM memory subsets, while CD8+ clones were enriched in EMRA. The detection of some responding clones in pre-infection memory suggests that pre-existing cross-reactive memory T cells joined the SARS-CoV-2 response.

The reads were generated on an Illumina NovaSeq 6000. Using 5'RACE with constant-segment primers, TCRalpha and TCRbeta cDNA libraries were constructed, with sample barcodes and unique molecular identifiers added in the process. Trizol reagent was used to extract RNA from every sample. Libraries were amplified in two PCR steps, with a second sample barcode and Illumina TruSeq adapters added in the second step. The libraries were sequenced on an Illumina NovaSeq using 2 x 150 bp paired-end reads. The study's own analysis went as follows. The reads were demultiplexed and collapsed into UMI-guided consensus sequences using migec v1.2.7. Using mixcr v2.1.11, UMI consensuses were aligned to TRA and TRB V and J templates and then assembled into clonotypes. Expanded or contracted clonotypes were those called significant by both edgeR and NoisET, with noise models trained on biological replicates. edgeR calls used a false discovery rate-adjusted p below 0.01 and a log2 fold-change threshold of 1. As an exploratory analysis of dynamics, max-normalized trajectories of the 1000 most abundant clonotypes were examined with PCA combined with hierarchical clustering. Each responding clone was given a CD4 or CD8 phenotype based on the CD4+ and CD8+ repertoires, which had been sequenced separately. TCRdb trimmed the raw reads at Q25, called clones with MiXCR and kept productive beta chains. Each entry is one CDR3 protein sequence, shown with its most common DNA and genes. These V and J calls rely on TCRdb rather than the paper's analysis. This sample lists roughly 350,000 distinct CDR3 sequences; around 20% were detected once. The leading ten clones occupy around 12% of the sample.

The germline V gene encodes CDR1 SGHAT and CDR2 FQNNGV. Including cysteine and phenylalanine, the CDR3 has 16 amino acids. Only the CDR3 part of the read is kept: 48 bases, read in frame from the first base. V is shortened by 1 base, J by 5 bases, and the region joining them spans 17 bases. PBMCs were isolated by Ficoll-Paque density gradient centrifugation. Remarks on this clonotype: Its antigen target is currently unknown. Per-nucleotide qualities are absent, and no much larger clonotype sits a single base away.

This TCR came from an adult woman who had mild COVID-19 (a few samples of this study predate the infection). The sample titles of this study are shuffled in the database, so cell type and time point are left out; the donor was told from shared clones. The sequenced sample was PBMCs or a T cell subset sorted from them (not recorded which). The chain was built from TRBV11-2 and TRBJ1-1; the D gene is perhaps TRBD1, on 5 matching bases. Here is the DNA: TGTGCCAGCAGCTTAGGGGATAGCGGGGGGAAGACTGAAGCTTTCTTT. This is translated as CASSLGDSGGKTEAFF.